The 2 T cell receptor beta chains reported below all come from one sample, sequenced in a study of T cell repertoires in cytomegalovirus infection. Their specific antigens are unknown. Via MiXCR, TCRdb re-called the reads, giving one row per CDR3 protein. The table lists 300,000 or so distinct CDR3 sequences, more than 20% of them singletons, with 13% in the top ten. The input for sequencing was cultured PBMCs, taken from culture after CMV antigen stimulation. These receptors were collected from a human donor in good health (CMV status not recorded). Some clones in this sample may be carry-over from other donors' samples.

This sequence joins TRBV12-3 or TRBV12-4 and TRBJ2-5, with D unclear. This CDR3 comprises 13 residues. Trimming cost V 3 bases and J 4 bases, with 9 bases left between them. CDR3 protein: CASSFGQPETQYF. CDR3 in DNA: TGTGCCAGCAGTTTTGGCCAGCCAGAGACCCAGTACTTC.

This chain joins TRBV5-1 and TRBJ2-1; 14 bases are shared with TRBD2. The germline CDR1 and CDR2 sequences are SGHRS and YFSETQ. The trim removed 4 bases at V and 7 bases at J, leaving 7 bases unmatched. This CDR3 has 16 residues. Here the CDR3 reads CASSSGTSGSWNEQFF. In DNA form, the CDR3 reads TGCGCCAGCAGCAGCGGGACTAGCGGGAGTTGGAATGAGCAGTTCTTC.